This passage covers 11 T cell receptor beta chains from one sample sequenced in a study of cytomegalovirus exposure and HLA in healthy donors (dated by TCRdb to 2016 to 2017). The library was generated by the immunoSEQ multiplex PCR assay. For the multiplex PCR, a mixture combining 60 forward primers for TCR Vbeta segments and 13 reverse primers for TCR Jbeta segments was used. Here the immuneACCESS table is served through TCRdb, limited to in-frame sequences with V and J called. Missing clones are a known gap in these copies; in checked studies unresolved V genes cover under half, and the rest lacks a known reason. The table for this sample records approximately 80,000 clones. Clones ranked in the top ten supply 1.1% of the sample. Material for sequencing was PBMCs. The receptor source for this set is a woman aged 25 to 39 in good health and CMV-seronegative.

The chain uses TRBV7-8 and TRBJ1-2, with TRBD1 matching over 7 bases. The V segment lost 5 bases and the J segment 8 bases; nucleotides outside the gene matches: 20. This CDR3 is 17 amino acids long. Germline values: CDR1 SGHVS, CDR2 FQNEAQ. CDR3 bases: TGTGCCAGCAGCCTAAGGCCAGCCGCCGGGACAGTCGAGGGCTACACCTTC. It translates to CASSLRPAAGTVEGYTF.

CDR3 sequence reads: CASSSTQGGLNEKLFF. The CDR3 DNA follows: TGCGCCAGCAGCTCAACCCAGGGGGGTCTGAATGAAAAACTGTTTTTT. This chain connects TRBV4-1 to TRBJ1-4; 7 nucleotides agree with TRBD1. V lost 5 bases and J lost 5; bases outside the gene matches: 11. Germline V lookup: CDR1 MGHRA, CDR2 YSYEKL. There are 16 residues in the CDR3.

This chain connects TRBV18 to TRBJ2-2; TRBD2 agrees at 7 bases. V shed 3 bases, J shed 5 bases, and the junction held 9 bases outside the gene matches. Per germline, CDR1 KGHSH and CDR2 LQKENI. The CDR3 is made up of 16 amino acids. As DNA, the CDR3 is TGTGCCAGCTCACCCCCCGGACTAGAAATAACCGGGGAGCTGTTTTTT. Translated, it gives CASSPPGLEITGELFF.

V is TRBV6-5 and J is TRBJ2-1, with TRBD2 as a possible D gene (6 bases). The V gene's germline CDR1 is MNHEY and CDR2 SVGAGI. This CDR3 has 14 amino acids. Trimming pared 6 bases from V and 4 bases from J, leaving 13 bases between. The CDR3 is CASSRGVLYNEQFF. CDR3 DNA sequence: TGTGCCAGCAGCCGCGGGGTCCTGTACAATGAGCAGTTCTTC.

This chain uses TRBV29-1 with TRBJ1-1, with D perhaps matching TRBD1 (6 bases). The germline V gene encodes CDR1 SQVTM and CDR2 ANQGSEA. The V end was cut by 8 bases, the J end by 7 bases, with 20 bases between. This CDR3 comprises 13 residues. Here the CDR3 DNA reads TGCAGCTCAAATTCGGGGGGCGCGGGTGAAGCTTTCTTT. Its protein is CSSNSGGAGEAFF.

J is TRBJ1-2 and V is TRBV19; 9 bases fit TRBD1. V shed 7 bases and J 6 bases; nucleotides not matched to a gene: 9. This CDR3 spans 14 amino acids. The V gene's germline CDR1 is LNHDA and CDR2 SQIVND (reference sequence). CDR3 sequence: CASKDRDRVNGYTF. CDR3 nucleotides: TGTGCCAGTAAAGACCGGGACAGGGTAAATGGCTACACCTTC.

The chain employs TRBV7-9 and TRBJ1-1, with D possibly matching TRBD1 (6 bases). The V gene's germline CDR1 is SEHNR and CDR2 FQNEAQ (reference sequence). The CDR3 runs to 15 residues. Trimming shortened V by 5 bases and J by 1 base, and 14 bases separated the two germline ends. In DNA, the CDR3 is TGTGCCAGCAGCGCCGGGGGGGCCTCGAACACTGAAGCTTTCTTT. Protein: CASSAGGASNTEAFF.

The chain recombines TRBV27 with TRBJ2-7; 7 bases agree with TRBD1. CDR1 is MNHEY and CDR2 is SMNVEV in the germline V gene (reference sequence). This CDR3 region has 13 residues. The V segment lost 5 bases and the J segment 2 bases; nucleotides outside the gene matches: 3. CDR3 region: CASSPGTAYEQYF. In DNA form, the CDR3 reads TGTGCCAGCAGTCCTGGGACAGCCTACGAGCAGTACTTC.

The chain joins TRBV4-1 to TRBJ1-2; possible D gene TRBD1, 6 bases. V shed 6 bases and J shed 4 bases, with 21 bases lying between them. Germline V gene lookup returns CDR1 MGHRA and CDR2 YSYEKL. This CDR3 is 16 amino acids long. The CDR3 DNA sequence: TGCGCCAGCAGTAGGACACAGGGAGATATTAGCTATGGCTACACCTTC. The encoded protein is CASSRTQGDISYGYTF.

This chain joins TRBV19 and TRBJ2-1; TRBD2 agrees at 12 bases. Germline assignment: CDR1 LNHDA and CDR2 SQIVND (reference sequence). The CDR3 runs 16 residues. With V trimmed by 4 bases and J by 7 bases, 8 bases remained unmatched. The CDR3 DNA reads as TGTGCCAGTAGTACTCCTAGCGGGGGGGCGTTAAATGAGCAGTTCTTC. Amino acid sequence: CASSTPSGGALNEQFF.

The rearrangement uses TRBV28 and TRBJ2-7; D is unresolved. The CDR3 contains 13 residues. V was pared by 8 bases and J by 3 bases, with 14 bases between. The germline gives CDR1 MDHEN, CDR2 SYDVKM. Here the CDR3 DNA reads TGTGCCAGCCGTTCCGCGGATAACTACGAGCAGTACTTC. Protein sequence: CASRSADNYEQYF.